The subject of this entry is one T cell receptor (beta chain). What it binds is not known. One end of the junction does not line up with germline, which may come from a read error. The V gene's germline CDR1 is SGHAT and CDR2 FQNNGV. The CDR3 runs 16 residues. Researchers generated TCR beta cDNA from roughly 520 ng of total RNA, relying on a constant-region primer. Sequencing libraries for TCR beta derived from three nested multiplex PCR rounds that used slightly modified ARM-PCR. The two initial PCR rounds, roughly 9 cycles each, used TRBV1-TRBV30 forward and C-beta reverse primers. One entry per CDR3 protein, called by TCRdb with MiXCR from the multiplex PCR reads. Seen here are 75,000 to 90,000 distinct CDR3 sequences, around 70% observed once, and the top ten hold roughly 21%. This record comes from a study of tumor-infiltrating lymphocytes in primary liver carcinoma. Findings and limits, study-wide: There were only about 7.5-25% of top clones found in all five tumor regions. Tumor-adjacent and tumor-blood pairs showed less overlap than tumor region pairs.

Each 20-30 mg portion of unsorted bulk tissue served as the source for co-extraction of RNA and DNA. Patients in the cohort were treatment-naive and living with chronic HBV infection. The source of this sequence is a man aged 40-55 years with primary liver carcinoma and hepatitis B virus infection. This chain uses TRBV11-2 with TRBJ2-7; TRBD1 agrees at 8 bases. The specimen sequenced was liver tumor tissue from sampling region 1. Subset in this sample: tumor region T1, superior pole. This chain's CDR3 is CASSLDPGGGIYEQYF. The CDR3 DNA is TGTGCCAGCAGCTTAGATCCAGGGGGCGGTATCTACGAGCAGTATTTC.